The clone carrying this TCR beta chain was picked up one time. No antigen is known for it. The germline V gene encodes CDR1 MNHNS and CDR2 SASEGT. The CDR3 length is 14 residues. The sample comes from a study of cytomegalovirus exposure and HLA in healthy donors. Study observations and caveats: An analysis done earlier found most TCR beta V segments productive about 90% or about 30% of the time.

The PCR had 60 Vbeta and 13 Jbeta primers. Generated by immunoSEQ multiplex PCR, the TCRdb table keeps only in-frame clones and is missing some. The repertoire holds tens of thousands of clones, with approximately 70% as singletons. This TCR came from a woman in her 50s in good health and CMV-seropositive. The chain couples TRBV6-1 to TRBJ2-5, with 10 bases lining up with TRBD1. The J call may not be correct, given that the DNA end is closer to TRBJ2-7. The sample comprised PBMCs. Written as DNA, the CDR3 is TGTGCCAGCAGTAGGGACAGGGGCTCCTACGAGCAGTACTTC. Its translation is CASSRDRGSYEQYF.